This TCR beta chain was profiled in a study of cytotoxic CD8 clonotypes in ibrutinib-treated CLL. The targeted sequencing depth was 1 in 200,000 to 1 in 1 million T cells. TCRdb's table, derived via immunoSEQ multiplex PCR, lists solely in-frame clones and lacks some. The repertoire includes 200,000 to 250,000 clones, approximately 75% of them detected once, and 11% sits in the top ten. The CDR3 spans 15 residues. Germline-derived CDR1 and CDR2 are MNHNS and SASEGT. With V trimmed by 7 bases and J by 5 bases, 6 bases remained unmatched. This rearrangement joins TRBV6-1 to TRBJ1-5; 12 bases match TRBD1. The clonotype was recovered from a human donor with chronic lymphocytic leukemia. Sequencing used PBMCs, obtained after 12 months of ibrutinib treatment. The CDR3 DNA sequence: TGTGCCAGCAAACCCGGGACAGGGGGCCATCAGCCCCAGCATTTT. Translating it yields CASKPGTGGHQPQHF.